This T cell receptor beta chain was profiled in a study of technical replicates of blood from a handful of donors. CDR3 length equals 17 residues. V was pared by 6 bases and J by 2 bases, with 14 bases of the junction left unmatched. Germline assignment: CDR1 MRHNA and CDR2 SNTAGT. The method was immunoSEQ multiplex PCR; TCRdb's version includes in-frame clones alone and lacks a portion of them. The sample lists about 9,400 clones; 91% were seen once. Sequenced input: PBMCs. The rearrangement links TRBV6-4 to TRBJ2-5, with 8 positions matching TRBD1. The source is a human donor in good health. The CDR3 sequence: CASRPFIRTGRQETQYF. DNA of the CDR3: TGTGCCAGCAGACCGTTCATTCGGACAGGGAGGCAAGAGACCCAGTACTTC.